This TCR beta chain stems from a study of metastatic and nonmetastatic thyroid tumors. Points from the study as a whole: Across blood and tumor, TCR beta diversity in malignant thyroid tumors was reportedly significantly higher than in benign nodules.

No patient received treatment before thyroid surgery. How the authors handled the data: Building a distant-metastasis classifier for papillary thyroid cancer drew on CDR3 differences across clinicopathological groups. TCRdb re-called the PCR reads with MiXCR. These V and J calls are TCRdb output, not the study's own analysis. There are over 15,000 clones in the sample; roughly 17% occur only once, and around 20% lies in the top ten. The CDR3 length is 14 residues. Germline V gives CDR1 SGHTA, CDR2 FQGTGA. V was pared by 5 bases and J by 3 bases, with 11 bases between. This clone occurred many times. The antigen remains unidentified.

This chain joins TRBV7-3 and TRBJ2-1; the D gene is possibly TRBD1 (6 bases). The sequenced sample was blood. The TCR sequence derives from a male donor with papillary thyroid cancer or a benign thyroid nodule (not recorded which). Some clones in this sample may be carry-over from other donors' samples. CDR3 sequence reads: CASSPHRDYNEQFF. As DNA, the CDR3 is TGTGCCAGCAGCCCCCACAGGGACTACAATGAGCAGTTCTTC.